One sample yielded the 22 T cell receptor beta chains listed below, sequenced in a study of T cells in pancreatic ductal adenocarcinoma. Profiled with immunoSEQ multiplex PCR; TCRdb holds only in-frame clones, not every one. In the table there are about 30,000 clones, more than 90% of which are singletons. The selected patients with pancreatic ductal adenocarcinoma had surgery but no neoadjuvant therapy. The material sequenced was PBMCs. The receptors here all came from a human donor with pancreatic ductal adenocarcinoma.

CDR3 in DNA: TGTGCCAGCAGTTTTGTAGGGGGCTCCTCGCCCCAGCATTTT. Encoded protein: CASSFVGGSSPQHF. This chain connects TRBV27 to TRBJ1-5; 7 bases are shared with TRBD1. Trimming took 3 bases from V and 9 from J; bases not matched to a gene: 8. Germline-derived CDR1 and CDR2 are MNHEY and SMNVEV (reference sequence). The CDR3 runs to 14 residues.

The chain uses TRBV13 and TRBJ2-7; the D is unclear. CDR1 and CDR2 (germline): PRHDT, FYEKMQ (reference sequence). The CDR3 loop spans 15 amino acids. The V and J ends lost 0 bases and 1 base respectively, with 10 bases between them. Here the CDR3 reads CASSLGSSLSYEQYF. DNA for the CDR3: TGTGCCAGCAGCTTAGGGTCGTCTTTGTCCTACGAGCAGTACTTC.

The chain has TRBV23-1 and TRBJ1-5; D may be TRBD1 (6 bases). TRBV23-1 counts as an open reading frame of uncertain function. The CDR3 has 17 residues. Trimming took off 4 bases at V and 6 bases at J, with 22 bases between the two ends. The DNA of the CDR3 is TGCGCCAGCAGTCGACAGGTTTGGCACCCAAGTGGTCAGCCCCAGCATTTT. As protein: CASSRQVWHPSGQPQHF.

The V gene is TRBV6-1, the J gene TRBJ1-4; the match to TRBD1 covers 8 bases. The CDR3 is 14 amino acids. Germline assignment: CDR1 MNHNS and CDR2 SASEGT. Unmatched junction bases numbered 9, after V lost 8 bases and J lost 7 bases. Here the CDR3 reads CASETGGGSEKLFF. Written as DNA, the CDR3 is TGTGCCAGCGAAACAGGGGGTGGATCTGAAAAACTGTTTTTT.

J is TRBJ2-7 and V is TRBV6-1, with TRBD2 matching over 11 bases. Germline CDR1 and CDR2: MNHNS and SASEGT. The length of the CDR3 is 14 residues. V lost 5 bases to trimming and J lost 3 bases; unmatched junction nucleotides: 3. CDR3 residues: CASSYSGRDYEQYF. CDR3 nucleotide sequence: TGTGCCAGCAGTTATAGCGGGAGGGACTACGAGCAGTACTTC.

The chain carries TRBV21-1 and TRBJ2-2; the table's D call, TRBD2, has no DNA check behind it. TRBV21-1 constitutes a pseudogene. CDR3 length: 19 amino acids. CDR3 coding DNA: TGTGCCAGCAGCAAAGTGGGGGTGGTGGTGAGCGGGAGTACCGGGGAGCTGTTTTTT. It translates to CASSKVGVVVSGSTGELFF.

The V call is TRBV7-9, the J call TRBJ2-2; 7 bases fit TRBD2. The CDR3 runs 13 residues. Germline V gene lookup returns CDR1 SEHNR and CDR2 FQNEAQ (reference sequence). After removal of 6 bases from V and 4 bases from J, the junction contained 2 bases not matched to a gene. CDR3 in amino acids: CASRGEGTGELFF. The CDR3 DNA reads as TGTGCCAGCAGAGGGGAGGGCACCGGGGAGCTGTTTTTT.

The chain combines TRBV7-9 with TRBJ1-1; the D gene is possibly TRBD1 (5 bases). V lost 5 bases to trimming and J lost 5 bases, with 24 bases between them. Looked up from germline, CDR1 is SEHNR and CDR2 is FQNEAQ (reference sequence). The CDR3 runs to 17 residues. DNA for the CDR3: TGTGCCAGCAGCCCTCGGAGGCAGGGTATATCGAGGACTGAAGCTTTCTTT. As protein: CASSPRRQGISRTEAFF. The whole variable domain, filled in from reference TRBV7-9 and TRBJ1-1, reads DTGVSQNPRHKITKRGQNVTFRCDPISEHNRLYWYRQTLGQGPEFLTYFQNEAQLEKSRLLSDRFSAERPKGSFSTLEIQRTEQGDSAMYLCASSPRRQGISRTEAFFGQGTRLTVV.

The chain links TRBV6-5 to TRBJ2-7, with D hard to call. The CDR3 is made up of 14 amino acids. Trimming pared 4 bases from V and 7 bases from J, leaving 17 bases between. Per the germline V gene, CDR1 is MNHEY and CDR2 is SVGAGI. CDR3 residues: CASSWPVEPQEQYF. For the CDR3, the DNA is TGTGCCAGCAGTTGGCCAGTCGAACCACAGGAGCAGTACTTC.

The chain links TRBV7-9 to TRBJ2-7, with 8 bases matching TRBD2. Germline CDR1 SEHNR, CDR2 FQNEAQ (reference sequence). This CDR3 region has 14 residues. Losses at the gene ends were 5 bases for V and 6 bases for J; bases not matched to a gene: 9. Here the CDR3 DNA reads TGTGCCAGCAGCCCCGGGACTAGGGTTAGCGAGCAGTACTTC. The encoded protein is CASSPGTRVSEQYF.

The J gene is TRBJ1-1, the V gene TRBV7-2; TRBD1 might be the D (6 bases). The CDR3 is made up of 15 amino acids. Germline V CDR1 and CDR2: SGHTA, FQGNSA. V lost 1 base, J lost 4 bases, and 13 bases lay in between. The CDR3 sequence: CASSLGARRGTEAFF. For the CDR3, the DNA is TGTGCCAGCAGCTTAGGGGCACGCAGGGGCACTGAAGCTTTCTTT.

Comments on this clone: The junction shows a germline mismatch at one end, possibly a read error. The rearrangement joins TRBV9 to TRBJ1-1; the D gene is possibly TRBD1 (5 bases). Germline V gives CDR1 SGDLS, CDR2 YYNGEE. This CDR3 contains 14 residues. For the CDR3, the DNA is TGTGCCAGCAGCGTAGTAGAACCGGGACCCCTCGGGGTCTTT. Amino acid sequence: CASSVVEPGPLGVF.

The chain couples TRBV27 to TRBJ1-2, with D tentatively TRBD1 (6 bases). CDR1 and CDR2 from the germline V gene are MNHEY and SMNVEV (reference sequence). The CDR3 consists of 15 residues. V lost 6 bases, J lost 2 bases, and 16 bases lay in between. CDR3 DNA sequence: TGTGCCAGCAGAAGGGGGGACGGCATAAACTATGGCTACACCTTC. It translates to CASRRGDGINYGYTF.

The CDR3 sequence is CASSLGQITYEQYF. CDR3 nucleotide sequence: TGTGCCAGCAGCTTAGGGCAAATTACCTACGAGCAGTACTTC. V and J are TRBV5-8 and TRBJ2-7; no definite D call. Germline CDR1 reads SGHTS; CDR2 reads YDEGEE. The V end was cut by 2 bases, the J end by 2 bases, with 11 bases between. There are 14 residues in the CDR3.

The genes are TRBV28 and TRBJ2-1; 8 bases agree with TRBD2. This CDR3 region has 13 residues. V gave up 5 bases and J gave up 3 bases; unmatched junction bases: 0. Germline CDR1 MDHEN, CDR2 SYDVKM. The DNA for the CDR3 is TGTGCCAGCAGTACTAGCGGCTACAATGAGCAGTTCTTC. It codes for CASSTSGYNEQFF.

The chain combines TRBV28 with TRBJ1-1; D is uncertain. V was clipped by 6 bases and J by 2 bases, with 13 bases between them. CDR1 is MDHEN, CDR2 SYDVKM, per germline. The CDR3 has 14 amino acids. CDR3 sequence (DNA): TGTGCCAGCAGCCCTGGAGGACCCAACACTGAAGCTTTCTTT. Translated: CASSPGGPNTEAFF.

The CDR3 spells CASSPLGQGNYEQYF. The CDR3 DNA reads as TGTGCCAGCAGCCCCCTAGGACAGGGCAACTACGAGCAGTACTTC. This sequence joins TRBV7-9 and TRBJ2-7, with 8 bases fitting TRBD1. CDR1 and CDR2 (germline): SEHNR, FQNEAQ (reference sequence). This CDR3 spans 15 amino acids. V was clipped by 5 bases and J by 3 bases; unmatched bases: 9. The variable domain in full, completed from reference TRBV7-9 and TRBJ2-7, reads DTGVSQNPRHKITKRGQNVTFRCDPISEHNRLYWYRQTLGQGPEFLTYFQNEAQLEKSRLLSDRFSAERPKGSFSTLEIQRTEQGDSAMYLCASSPLGQGNYEQYFGPGTRLTVT.

The chain couples TRBV19 to TRBJ2-3; 9 nucleotides align to TRBD1. The V gene end was trimmed by 7 bases and the J gene end by 1 base; junction bases not matched to a gene: 6. Germline V gene data show CDR1 as LNHDA and CDR2 as SQIVND (reference sequence). The CDR3 runs 15 residues. The CDR3 is CASTPGQGRTDTQYF. CDR3 nucleotide sequence: TGTGCCAGTACCCCGGGACAGGGCCGCACAGATACGCAGTATTTT.

V and J are TRBV9 and TRBJ2-4; tentative D call: TRBD2 (6 bases). Germline V gene sequence: CDR1 SGDLS, CDR2 YYNGEE. Trimming took 3 bases from V and 10 from J, leaving 20 bases between them. CDR3 length: 15 amino acids. CDR3 sequence: CASSALGGPSGIQYF. The CDR3 bases are TGTGCCAGCAGCGCCCTCGGGGGTCCCAGCGGGATTCAGTACTTC.

This clone was found a few times. V usage is TRBV29-1 and J usage is TRBJ2-7; the match to TRBD1 covers 10 bases. V dropped 1 base and J dropped 3; count of bases not matched to a gene: 3. The CDR3 covers 14 residues. Germline lookup yields CDR1 SQVTM and CDR2 ANQGSEA. CDR3 amino acids: CSVEVGTGVYEQYF. CDR3 DNA sequence: TGCAGCGTTGAAGTTGGGACAGGGGTCTACGAGCAGTACTTC.

The chain carries TRBV27 and TRBJ1-5, with 7 bases fitting TRBD1. From germline, CDR1 is MNHEY and CDR2 SMNVEV (reference sequence). This CDR3 is 13 amino acids long. V was clipped by 5 bases and J by 6 bases; unmatched bases: 4. CDR3: CASSKTGSQPQHF. DNA of the CDR3: TGTGCCAGCAGTAAGACAGGGAGTCAGCCCCAGCATTTT.

This clone was counted once. The rearrangement uses TRBV6-6 and TRBJ2-7; D possibly corresponds to TRBD1 (6 bases). The germline CDR1 and CDR2 sequences are MNHNY and SVGAGI (reference sequence). CDR3 length equals 14 residues. The V end lost 8 bases, the J end lost 5 bases, and 19 bases lay between the germline ends. Here the CDR3 DNA reads TGTGCCAGCCTAGGTCAGGGGCCGGTACACGAGCAGTACTTC. Its protein is CASLGQGPVHEQYF.